This T cell receptor beta chain comes out of a study of cytomegalovirus exposure and HLA in healthy donors. Whole-study results and caveats: Cytomegalovirus association was assigned to around 150 TCR beta chains. A later analysis appeared to link common viral pathogens to several of the most significant clusters. Presence/absence analysis assumed near-uniform sequencing depth across donors.

The PCR had 60 Vbeta and 13 Jbeta primers. Some clones are missing from TCRdb's copy, which holds only in-frame ones; the method was immunoSEQ multiplex PCR. Altogether around 180,000 clones are present, 60% to 80% being singletons, with the ten largest covering roughly 2.3%. The CDR3 consists of 15 residues. V was shortened by 0 bases and J by 1 base, with 9 bases between the two germline ends. Germline CDR1 reads SGHRS; CDR2 reads YFSETQ. This clone came up once. The antigen is not known. V is TRBV5-1 and J is TRBJ2-3; possibly TRBD2 for D (5 bases). This clonotype was obtained from a man between 60 and 70 years old in good health and CMV-seronegative. The sample was PBMCs. The CDR3 nucleotides read TGCGCCAGCAGCTTGGGGGAGCTTGGCACAGATACGCAGTATTTT. This translates into CASSLGELGTDTQYF.